This T cell receptor beta chain was observed in a study of human T cells and chemical hapten exposure. Germline V gene data show CDR1 as SGHNT and CDR2 as YYREEE (reference sequence). The CDR3 is 16 amino acids. Between the trimmed V and J ends, which lost 5 bases and 1 base, there was a span of 17 bases. TCRdb called the RACE reads again in MiXCR, with one record for every CDR3 protein. The data show over 50,000 distinct CDR3 sequences, with around 10% seen just once and about 1.8% held by the top ten. Time point indicated: patch test 1, 2 weeks after DPC sensitization. The treatment is: therapeutic diphenylcyclopropenone sensitization with weekly scalp DPC. Unfractionated whole blood yielded the extracted total RNA.

The chain is built from TRBV5-4 and TRBJ2-3, with a tentative D call TRBD2 (5 bases). The source of this sequence is a woman between 40 and 55 years old with alopecia areata. Some clones in this sample may be carry-over from other donors' samples. The starting material was whole blood, obtained in connection with sensitization to the hapten diphenylcyclopropenone (DPC). The CDR3: CASSSKGGSGTDTQYF. The CDR3 bases are TGTGCCAGCAGTTCCAAGGGCGGGTCCGGCACAGATACGCAGTATTTT.